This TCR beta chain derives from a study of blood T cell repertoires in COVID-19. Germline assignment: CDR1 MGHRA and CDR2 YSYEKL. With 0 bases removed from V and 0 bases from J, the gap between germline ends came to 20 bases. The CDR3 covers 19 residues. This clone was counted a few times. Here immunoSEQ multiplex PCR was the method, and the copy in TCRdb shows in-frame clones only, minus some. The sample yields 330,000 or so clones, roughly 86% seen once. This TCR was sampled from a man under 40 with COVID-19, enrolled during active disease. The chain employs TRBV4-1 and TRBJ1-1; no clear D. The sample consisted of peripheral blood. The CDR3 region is CASSQDRLRQRNMNTEAFF. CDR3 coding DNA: TGCGCCAGCAGCCAAGATCGACTCCGTCAGCGAAACATGAACACTGAAGCTTTCTTT.